What follows are 20 T cell receptor beta chains derived from one specimen sequenced in a study of blood T cell dynamics during melanoma immunotherapy (dated by TCRdb to about 2020). The time point label on this specimen signifies: pre-treatment baseline. Library prep was done by the immunoSEQ multiplex PCR assay. The clones in this table, taken by TCRdb from immuneACCESS, are in-frame only. Not every clone is retained; where verified, under half of the shortfall comes from an unresolved V gene, and the cause of the rest is unknown. The sample table lists approximately 9,500 clones, about 87% of them with a count of one. About 9.4% of the sample lies in the top ten. The sequences come from blood, collected from a patient treated with checkpoint blockade. These receptors were taken from a human donor with melanoma.

The V call is TRBV7-9, the J call TRBJ2-7; 8 bases are shared with TRBD1. V was clipped by 5 bases and J by 6 bases; unmatched bases: 6. In germline, CDR1 is SEHNR, CDR2 FQNEAQ (reference sequence). The CDR3 spans 13 residues. The CDR3 bases are TGTGCCAGCAGCCTGGGACAGGTCGGCGAGCAGTACTTC. This translates into CASSLGQVGEQYF. The variable domain in full, with the rest retrieved from reference TRBV7-9 and TRBJ2-7, is DTGVSQNPRHKITKRGQNVTFRCDPISEHNRLYWYRQTLGQGPEFLTYFQNEAQLEKSRLLSDRFSAERPKGSFSTLEIQRTEQGDSAMYLCASSLGQVGEQYFGPGTRLTVT.

The chain couples TRBV2 to TRBJ2-7; either TRBD1 or TRBD2 may fit D (6 bases each). Trimming removed 2 bases from V and 0 bases from J, with 11 bases in between. The CDR3 is 15 residues long. From germline, CDR1 is SNHLY and CDR2 FYNNEI. CDR3: CASSERPGASYEQYF. The CDR3 DNA is TGTGCCAGCAGTGAAAGGCCGGGGGCCTCCTACGAGCAGTACTTC.

The sample holds a few counts of this clone. The CDR3 coding sequence is TGTGCCAGCAGCTCGAGGACAGGGGGACGAGGGACTGAAGCTTTCTTT. This translates into CASSSRTGGRGTEAFF. This rearrangement joins TRBV7-9 to TRBJ1-1; 10 positions agree with TRBD1. Trimming at V came to 4 bases and at J to 5 bases, leaving 10 bases not matched to a gene. The CDR3 loop spans 16 amino acids. Germline V gene sequence: CDR1 SEHNR, CDR2 FQNEAQ (reference sequence).

The chain employs TRBV19 and TRBJ2-3; TRBD2 agrees at 9 bases. V lost 6 bases and J lost 5; bases outside the gene matches: 9. The V gene's germline CDR1 is LNHDA and CDR2 SQIVND (reference sequence). CDR3 length: 15 amino acids. CDR3 amino acids: CASRDGGGAQDTQYF. Here the CDR3 DNA reads TGTGCCAGTAGGGACGGCGGGGGGGCCCAAGATACGCAGTATTTT.

The gene calls are TRBV11-2 and TRBJ2-1; possibly TRBD2 for D (6 bases). V lost 1 base to trimming and J lost 9 bases, with 19 bases between them. The V gene's germline CDR1 is SGHAT and CDR2 FQNNGV. This CDR3 has 16 residues. CDR3 region: CASSLGGAKRTGEQFF. In nucleotides, the CDR3 is TGTGCCAGCAGCTTAGGCGGGGCAAAGCGAACCGGTGAGCAGTTCTTC.

The chain combines TRBV4-2 with TRBJ2-7; TRBD2 matches at 11 bases. The ends lost 0 bases at V and 3 bases at J; junction bases unmatched: 7. Germline V gene data show CDR1 as LGHNA and CDR2 as YNFKEQ. The length of the CDR3 is 17 residues. The CDR3, as DNA: TGTGCCAGCAGCCAAGAACTAGCGGGGGCCCTCTACTACGAGCAGTACTTC. Its translation is CASSQELAGALYYEQYF.

The V and J genes are TRBV5-1 and TRBJ1-2; the match to TRBD1 covers 10 bases. Per germline, CDR1 SGHRS and CDR2 YFSETQ. The V and J ends lost 5 bases and 4 bases, in that order; junction bases with no gene match: 5. The CDR3 sequence is 14 residues long. The CDR3 loop is CASRDGDRGYGYTF. The CDR3 DNA follows: TGCGCCAGCAGGGATGGGGACAGGGGCTATGGCTACACCTTC.

The rearrangement joins TRBV5-1 to TRBJ1-5; TRBD1 is a possible D gene (5 bases). Germline assignment: CDR1 SGHRS and CDR2 YFSETQ. With 7 bases removed from V and 0 bases from J, the gap between germline ends came to 14 bases. This CDR3 is built from 15 residues. The CDR3 sequence is CASRLGADSNQPQHF. In nucleotides, the CDR3 is TGCGCCAGCCGGCTCGGGGCAGATAGCAATCAGCCCCAGCATTTT.

This clone was counted a single time. In nucleotides, the CDR3 is TGTGCCAGCAGTCCCGGGACGGGGAACATTCAGTACTTC. Its translation is CASSPGTGNIQYF. V and J are TRBV6-6 and TRBJ2-4; the D gene could be TRBD1 or TRBD2 (5 bases each). The CDR3 extends over 13 amino acids. With 5 bases removed from V and 7 bases from J, the gap between germline ends came to 12 bases. CDR1 and CDR2 (germline): MNHNY, SVGAGI (reference sequence).

The V call is TRBV30, the J call TRBJ1-2; 7 nucleotides match TRBD1. This CDR3 is built from 16 residues. Germline values: CDR1 GTSNPN, CDR2 SVGIG (reference sequence). The V segment lost 2 bases and the J segment 1 base; nucleotides outside the gene matches: 10. In nucleotides, the CDR3 is TGTGCCTGGAGTCGACTGAAACCAGGGGGTAACTATGGCTACACCTTC. Translated: CAWSRLKPGGNYGYTF.

This clone has only a few counts. The gene calls are TRBV5-8 and TRBJ2-7; 7 positions match TRBD2. Germline lookup yields CDR1 SGHTS and CDR2 YDEGEE. The junction had 8 bases not matched to a gene; V was cut back by 2 bases and J by 6 bases. The CDR3 length is 14 residues. CDR3 bases: TGTGCCAGCAGCTTACGGGGGGTTGATTTCGAGCAGTACGTC. This translates into CASSLRGVDFEQYV.

V gene TRBV7-8 combines with J gene TRBJ2-7; D unclear. Germline V gene data show CDR1 as SGHVS and CDR2 as FQNEAQ. The length of the CDR3 is 16 residues. Trimming cost V 4 bases and J 2 bases, with 18 bases left between them. CDR3 nucleotide sequence: TGTGCCAGCAGCTCCGAATTTCTTAGAGCCCCCTACGAGCAGTACGTC. Translation gives CASSSEFLRAPYEQYV.

This clone was detected only once. The chain couples TRBV7-3 to TRBJ2-5; TRBD2 aligns across 10 bases. Losses at the gene ends were 0 bases for V and 1 base for J; bases not matched to a gene: 2. Germline V CDR1 and CDR2: SGHTA, FQGTGA. The length of the CDR3 is 16 residues. CDR3 sequence: CASSLTGLAVQETQYF. For the CDR3, the DNA is TGTGCCAGCAGCTTAACAGGACTAGCGGTCCAAGAGACCCAGTACTTC. The full variable domain, rest sourced from reference TRBV7-3 and TRBJ2-5, is GAGVSQTPSNKVTEKGKYVELRCDPISGHTALYWYRQSLGQGPEFLIYFQGTGAADDSGLPNDRFFAVRPEGSVSTLKIQRTERGDSAVYLCASSLTGLAVQETQYFGPGTRLLVL.

V usage is TRBV4-2 and J usage is TRBJ2-1, with TRBD1 matching over 9 bases. The CDR3 is 15 residues long. The ends lost 4 bases at V and 0 bases at J; junction bases unmatched: 1. In germline, CDR1 is LGHNA, CDR2 YNFKEQ. The CDR3 here is CASSLTGGSYNEQFF. CDR3 sequence (DNA): TGTGCCAGCAGCCTGACAGGGGGCTCCTACAATGAGCAGTTCTTC.

This sequence joins TRBV10-2 and TRBJ1-1, with unresolved D. Trimming cost V 8 bases and J 0 bases, with 10 bases left between them. Germline V CDR1 and CDR2: WSHSY, SAAADI. This CDR3 has 13 residues. CDR3 in DNA: TGCGCCAGCTTGAGTCCGTTGAACACTGAAGCTTTCTTT. Amino acid sequence: CASLSPLNTEAFF.

The J gene is TRBJ2-7, the V gene TRBV29-1; 9 positions agree with TRBD1. V lost 7 bases and J lost 4; bases outside the gene matches: 8. CDR1 and CDR2 from the germline V gene are SQVTM and ANQGSEA. The CDR3 length is 13 residues. CDR3 nucleotide sequence: TGCAGCGCCCGACCGGGACAGGGTTACGAGCAGTACTTC. It yields the protein CSARPGQGYEQYF.

V and J are TRBV2 and TRBJ2-2; 10 bases match TRBD1. V lost 6 bases and J lost 6; bases outside the gene matches: 10. Germline V gene sequence: CDR1 SNHLY, CDR2 FYNNEI. This CDR3 has 16 residues. This CDR3 reads CASRSPGTGVAGELFF. The CDR3, as DNA: TGTGCCAGCAGGTCACCCGGGACAGGGGTCGCCGGGGAGCTGTTTTTT.

The chain employs TRBV5-1 and TRBJ1-1; tentatively, D is TRBD1 (6 bases). The V end was cut by 4 bases, the J end by 0 bases, with 10 bases between. The CDR3 has 14 residues. Germline V gene data show CDR1 as SGHRS and CDR2 as YFSETQ. CDR3: CASSGGAVNTEAFF. CDR3 in DNA: TGCGCCAGCAGCGGGGGGGCGGTGAACACTGAAGCTTTCTTT.

This chain uses TRBV5-4 with TRBJ2-1, with D possibly TRBD2 on 7 matching bases. The CDR3 runs 13 residues. CDR1 SGHNT and CDR2 YYREEE come from the germline V gene (reference sequence). V was pared by 4 bases and J by 4 bases, with 9 bases between. CDR3 amino acids: CASSEGGYNEQFF. The CDR3 coding sequence is TGTGCCAGCAGCGAGGGGGGGTACAATGAGCAGTTCTTC.

V usage is TRBV6-1 and J usage is TRBJ1-1; 7 nucleotides match TRBD1. Germline V gene sequence: CDR1 MNHNS, CDR2 SASEGT. The CDR3 spans 18 residues. With V trimmed by 1 base and J by 0 bases, 11 bases remained unmatched. CDR3 nucleotide sequence: TGTGCCAGCAGTGAAGGGGACAGTTACGTGGGCCTGAACACTGAAGCTTTCTTT. It codes for CASSEGDSYVGLNTEAFF.